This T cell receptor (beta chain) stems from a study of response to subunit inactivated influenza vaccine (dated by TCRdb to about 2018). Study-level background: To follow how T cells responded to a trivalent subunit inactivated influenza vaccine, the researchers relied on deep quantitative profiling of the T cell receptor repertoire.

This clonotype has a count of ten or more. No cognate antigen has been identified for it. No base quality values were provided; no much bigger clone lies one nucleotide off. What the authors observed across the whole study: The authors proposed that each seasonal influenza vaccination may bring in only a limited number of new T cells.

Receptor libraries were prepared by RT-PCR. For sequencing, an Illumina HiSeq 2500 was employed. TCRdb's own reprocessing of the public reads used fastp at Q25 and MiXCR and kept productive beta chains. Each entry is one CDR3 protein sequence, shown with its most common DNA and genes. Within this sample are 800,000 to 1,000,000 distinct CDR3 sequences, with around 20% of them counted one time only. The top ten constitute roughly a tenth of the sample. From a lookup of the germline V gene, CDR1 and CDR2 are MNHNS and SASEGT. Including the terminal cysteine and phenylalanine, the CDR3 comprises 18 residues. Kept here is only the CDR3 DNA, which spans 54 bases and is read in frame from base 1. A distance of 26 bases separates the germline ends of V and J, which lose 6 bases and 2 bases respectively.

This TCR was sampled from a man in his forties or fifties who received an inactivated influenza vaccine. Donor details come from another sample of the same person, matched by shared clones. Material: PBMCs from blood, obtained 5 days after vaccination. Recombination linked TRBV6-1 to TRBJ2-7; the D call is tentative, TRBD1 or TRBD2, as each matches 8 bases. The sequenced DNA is TGTGCCAGCAGAGCGAAGGACAGGGTCCAGCGGGAGACCTACGAGCAGTACTTC. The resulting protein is CASRAKDRVQRETYEQYF.